This T cell receptor beta chain is from a study of response to subunit inactivated influenza vaccine. From the RT-PCR reads, TCRdb called clonotypes with MiXCR, one entry per CDR3 protein. This table has 560,000 or so distinct CDR3 sequences, around 8% appearing once. V was cut by 0 bases and J by 4 bases, with 7 bases left in between. CDR1 is LGHNA, CDR2 YSLEER, per germline. The length of the CDR3 is 13 residues. This clonotype was recorded a few times. No antigen is known for it. Study results and limitations: That few new T cells are recruited by each seasonal influenza vaccination was the authors' suggestion.

Here the sequenced sample was PBMCs from blood, taken less than 30 months after vaccination. The chain uses TRBV4-3 and TRBJ2-7, with unresolved D. The TCR was taken from a man aged 50 to 75 who received an inactivated influenza vaccine. The CDR3 protein is CASSQDSRYEQYF. DNA of the CDR3: TGCGCCAGCAGCCAAGATAGCAGGTACGAGCAGTACTTC.